These T cell receptor beta chains were read from a single sample in a study of Graves' ophthalmopathy and Graves' hyperthyroidism. TCRdb passed the multiplex PCR reads through MiXCR, listing each CDR3 protein once. The table includes around 520,000 distinct CDR3 sequences, 35% to 40% detected once. The source material was peripheral blood or thyroid tissue (not recorded which). The receptors were sampled from an adult man with Graves' hyperthyroidism. The CDR3 runs from the conserved cysteine through the conserved F or W. Each record gives: V gene, D gene, J gene, clone size, CDR3 DNA, CDR3 protein. D genes are given only for firm matches. Not all rows give a size; the values are once, few, many and, for expanded clones, a class.

>TRBV29-1|-|TRBJ2-3|once
TGCAGCGTTGAAAGGGGGGCGGCTAGCACAGATACGCAGTATTTT
CSVERGAASTDTQYF
>TRBV10-3|-|TRBJ1-4|many
TGTGCCATCAGTGAGTCGTGGCGTAATGAAAAACTGTTTTTT
CAISESWRNEKLFF
>TRBV2|-|TRBJ1-1|-
TGTGCCAGCAGTGAGGCCCGCGGGGCCCCCGAAGCTATCTTT
CASSEARGAPEAIF
>TRBV5-8|-|TRBJ1-5|once
TGTGCCAGCAGCTTGGTCCCGGGCAGCAATCGGCCCCAGCATTTT
CASSLVPGSNRPQHF
>TRBV19|TRBD1|TRBJ1-5|many
TGTGCCAGTCTGGTGGCAGGGGGTAGTCAGCCCCAGCATTTT
CASLVAGGSQPQHF
>TRBV7-2|TRBD2|TRBJ2-3|once
TGTGCCAGCAGTTTACTCGGGAGGCCTCCCCCCACAGATACGCAGTATTTT
CASSLLGRPPPTDTQYF
>TRBV28|-|TRBJ2-5|-
TGTGCCAGCAGTTTAGCGGTCAAAGAGACCCAGTACTTC
CASSLAVKETQYF
>TRBV7-9|TRBD1|TRBJ1-2|-
TGTGCCAGCAGTCGTCCCGGGACAGGGGACGGGGGCTGGAGCTATGGCTACACCTTC
CASSRPGTGDGGWSYGYTF
>TRBV7-8|TRBD2|TRBJ2-5|many
TGTGCCAGCAGCGCGGGACTAGCGGGATCGGGAGAGACCCAGTACTTC
CASSAGLAGSGETQYF
>TRBV7-8|-|TRBJ2-5|many
TGTGCCAGCAGCTTCGGGCGCGTAAGCCCAAAAGAGACCCAGTACTTC
CASSFGRVSPKETQYF
>TRBV12-3/TRBV12-4|-|TRBJ1-6|many
TGTGCCAGCAGCCGAATGGGGAATTCACCCCTCCACTTT
CASSRMGNSPLHF
>TRBV12-3/TRBV12-4|-|TRBJ2-7|many
TGTGCCAGCAGTAGCAGGGGATCCTACGAGCAGTACTTC
CASSSRGSYEQYF
>TRBV29-1|-|TRBJ1-2|many
TGCAGCGTTGCCCTGGACTATGGCTACACCTTC
CSVALDYGYTF
>TRBV19|TRBD2|TRBJ2-2|few
TGTGCCGCGACTGGCGGGGGTCCGAACACCGGGGAGCTGTTTTTT
CAATGGGPNTGELFF
>TRBV5-4|TRBD2|TRBJ2-2|few
TGTGCCAGCAGCCGTCCCGGGACTAAAAACACCGGGGAGCTGTTTTTT
CASSRPGTKNTGELFF
>TRBV20-1|TRBD1|TRBJ1-1|-
TGCAGTGCCCATATCAGGACAGGGGCGGAGTGGGCTTTCTTT
CSAHIRTGAEWAFF
>TRBV11-2|-|TRBJ2-5|many
TGTGCCAGCAGCTTAGAAAGCCAAGCAACCCAGTACTTC
CASSLESQATQYF
>TRBV29-1|-|TRBJ2-7|many
TGCAGCGTTGAGGAAATCTCCTACGAGCAGTACTTC
CSVEEISYEQYF
>TRBV29-1|TRBD1|TRBJ2-6|-
TGCAGCGCCGACAGGGTCTCTGGGGCCAACGTCCTGACTTTC
CSADRVSGANVLTF
>TRBV20-1|-|TRBJ1-4|many
TGCAGTGCTCCCCAGGGGCACACTAATGAAAAACTGTTTTTT
CSAPQGHTNEKLFF
>TRBV7-8|-|TRBJ2-7|-
TGTGCCAGCAGCGCGTTAGACGAGCAGTACTTC
CASSALDEQYF
>TRBV7-9|-|TRBJ2-7|many
TGTGCCTCCGGCCTACCCCACTCCTACGAGCAGTACTTC
CASGLPHSYEQYF
>TRBV2|TRBD2|TRBJ2-3|-
TGTGCCAGCAAAATAGCGGGAGGGCAGGCAGGTACGCAGTATTTT
CASKIAGGQAGTQYF
>TRBV2|-|TRBJ2-6|many
TGTGCCAGCAGTGAGGAGGGACGCGGGGCCAACGTCCTGACTTTC
CASSEEGRGANVLTF
>TRBV5-4|-|TRBJ2-7|few
TGTGCCAGCAGCTTGGGGGCACAGTACGAGCAGTACTTC
CASSLGAQYEQYF
>TRBV20-1|-|TRBJ1-1|-
TGCAGTGCTAGAGAACAGGGTTTGAGGACGGAAGCTTTCTTT
CSAREQGLRTEAFF
>TRBV29-1|TRBD2|TRBJ2-2|-
TGCAGCAGCCTAAGCACCGGGACTAGCGTCACCGGGGAGCTGTTTTTT
CSSLSTGTSVTGELFF
>TRBV19|-|TRBJ1-1|-
TGTGCCAGTAACTCCTGGGACGGCGACACTGAAGCTTTCTTT
CASNSWDGDTEAFF